This entry features one T cell receptor beta chain sequence. Its specificity is unknown. This CDR3 region has 16 residues. V was shortened by 3 bases and J by 4 bases, with 15 bases between the two germline ends. Germline assignment: CDR1 LGHNA and CDR2 YSLEER. TCRdb re-called the reads with MiXCR, one entry per CDR3 protein. The sample has some 700,000 distinct CDR3 sequences; around 30% are singletons. The record originates from a study of T cell repertoires in cytomegalovirus infection. The sample consisted of cultured PBMCs, taken from culture after CMV antigen stimulation. The receptor comes from a human donor in good health (CMV status not recorded). Some clones in this sample may be carry-over from other donors' samples. The V and J genes are TRBV4-3 and TRBJ2-2; D not resolved. CDR3 residues: CASSHHPQRGTGELFF. CDR3 nucleotides: TGCGCCAGCAGCCACCACCCCCAGCGTGGCACCGGGGAGCTGTTTTTT.